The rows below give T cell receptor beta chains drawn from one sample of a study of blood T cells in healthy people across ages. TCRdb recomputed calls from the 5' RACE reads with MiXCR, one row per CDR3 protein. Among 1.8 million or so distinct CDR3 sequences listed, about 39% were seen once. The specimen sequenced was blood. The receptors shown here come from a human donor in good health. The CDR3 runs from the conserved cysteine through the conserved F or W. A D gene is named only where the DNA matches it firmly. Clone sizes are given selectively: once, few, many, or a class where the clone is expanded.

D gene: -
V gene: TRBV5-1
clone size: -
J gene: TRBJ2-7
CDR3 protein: CASSLGFRRRENEQYF
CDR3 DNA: TGCGCCAGCAGCTTGGGGTTCCGCAGGAGGGAAAACGAGCAGTACTTC

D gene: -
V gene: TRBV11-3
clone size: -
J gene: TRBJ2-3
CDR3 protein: CASSLDEQLDTQYF
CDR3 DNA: TGTGCCAGCAGCTTAGACGAGCAGTTGGATACGCAGTATTTT

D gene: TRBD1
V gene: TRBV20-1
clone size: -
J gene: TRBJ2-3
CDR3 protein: CSARGPGQGALDTQYF
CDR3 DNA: TGCAGTGCTAGAGGCCCCGGGCAGGGGGCCTTAGATACGCAGTATTTT

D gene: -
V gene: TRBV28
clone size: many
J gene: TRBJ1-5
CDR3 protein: CASSQRTAGGVGNQPQHF
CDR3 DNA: TGTGCCAGCAGTCAACGGACAGCGGGAGGGGTAGGCAATCAGCCCCAGCATTTT

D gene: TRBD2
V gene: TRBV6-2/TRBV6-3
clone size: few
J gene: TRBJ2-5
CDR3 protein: CASSLAGGPNNEQYF
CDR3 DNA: TGTGCCAGCAGTTTAGCGGGGGGTCCGAACAATGAGCAGTACTTC

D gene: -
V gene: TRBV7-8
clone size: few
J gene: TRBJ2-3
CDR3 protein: CASSLVAERTDTQYF
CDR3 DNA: TGTGCCAGCAGCTTAGTAGCGGAGCGCACAGATACGCAGTATTTT

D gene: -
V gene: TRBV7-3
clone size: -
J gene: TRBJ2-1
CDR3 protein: CASSLTMGGLGNEQFF
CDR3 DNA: TGTGCCAGCAGCTTAACGATGGGGGGGCTAGGCAATGAGCAGTTCTTC

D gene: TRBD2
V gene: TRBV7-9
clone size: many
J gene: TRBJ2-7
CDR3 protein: CASTGSGGTIDEQYF
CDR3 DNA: TGTGCCAGCACTGGTAGCGGGGGGACCATCGACGAGCAGTACTTC

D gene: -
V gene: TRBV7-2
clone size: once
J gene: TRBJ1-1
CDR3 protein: CASSLGPRQVPTGAFF
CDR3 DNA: TGTGCCAGCAGCTTAGGCCCCAGACAGGTTCCGACAGGAGCTTTCTTT

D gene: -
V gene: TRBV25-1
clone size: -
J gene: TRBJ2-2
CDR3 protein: CASSYTGTPTGELFF
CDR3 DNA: TGTGCCAGCAGTTATACCGGGACACCCACCGGGGAGCTGTTTTTT

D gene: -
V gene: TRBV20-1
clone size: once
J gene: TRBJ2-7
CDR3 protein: CSASETRYEQYF
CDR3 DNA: TGCAGTGCTAGCGAGACACGGTACGAGCAGTACTTC

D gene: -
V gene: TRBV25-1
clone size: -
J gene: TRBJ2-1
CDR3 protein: CASSGSGQFF
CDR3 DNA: TGTGCCAGCAGTGGTAGTGGGCAGTTCTTC

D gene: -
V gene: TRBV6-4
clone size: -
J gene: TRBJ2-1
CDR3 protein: CASSEGRSQFF
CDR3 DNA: TGTGCCAGCAGTGAAGGCAGATCCCAGTTCTTC

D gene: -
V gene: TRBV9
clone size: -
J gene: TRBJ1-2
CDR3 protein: CASSAWGRAANYGYTF
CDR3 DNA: TGTGCCAGCAGCGCTTGGGGTAGGGCAGCTAACTATGGCTACACCTTC

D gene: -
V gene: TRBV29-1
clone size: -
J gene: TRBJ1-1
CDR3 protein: CSALTSNTEAFF
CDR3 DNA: TGCAGCGCCCTTACAAGTAACACTGAAGCTTTCTTT

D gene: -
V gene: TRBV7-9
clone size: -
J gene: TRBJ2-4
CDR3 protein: CASSTVYNEQYF
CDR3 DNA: TGTGCCAGCAGCACTGTATACAATGAGCAGTACTTC

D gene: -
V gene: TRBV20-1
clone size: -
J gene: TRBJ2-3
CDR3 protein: CSARDDTISTDTQYF
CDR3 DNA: TGCAGTGCTAGAGATGACACCATAAGCACAGATACGCAGTATTTT

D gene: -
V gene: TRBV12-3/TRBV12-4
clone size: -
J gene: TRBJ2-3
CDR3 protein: CASTTDRFTDTQYF
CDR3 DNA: TGTGCCAGCACCACCGACAGGTTCACAGATACGCAGTATTTT

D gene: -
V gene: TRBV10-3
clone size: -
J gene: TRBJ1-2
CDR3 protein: CAILSGGSLTNYGYTF
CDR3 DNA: TGTGCCATCTTATCTGGGGGCAGTCTTACTAACTATGGCTACACCTTC

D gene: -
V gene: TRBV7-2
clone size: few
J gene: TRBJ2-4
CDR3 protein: CASSLDPGERGIIQYF
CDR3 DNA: TGTGCCAGCAGCTTAGATCCGGGTGAACGAGGGATCATTCAGTACTTC

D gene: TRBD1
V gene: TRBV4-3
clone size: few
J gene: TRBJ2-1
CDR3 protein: CASSHTGGFNEQFF
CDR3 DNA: TGCGCCAGCAGCCACACAGGGGGCTTCAATGAGCAGTTCTTC

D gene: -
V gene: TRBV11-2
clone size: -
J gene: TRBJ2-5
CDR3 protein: CASGLGAQTGTQYF
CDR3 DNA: TGTGCCAGCGGCTTAGGGGCCCAAACGGGGACCCAGTACTTC

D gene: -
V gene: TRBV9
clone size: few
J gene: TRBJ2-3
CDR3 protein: CASSVASSGRGSTDTQYF
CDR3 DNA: TGTGCCAGCAGCGTAGCTAGCTCGGGGAGGGGGAGCACAGATACGCAGTATTTT

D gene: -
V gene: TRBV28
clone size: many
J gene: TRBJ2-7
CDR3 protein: CASRGLHREYEQYF
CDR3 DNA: TGTGCCAGCAGAGGGTTACACAGGGAGTACGAGCAGTACTTC

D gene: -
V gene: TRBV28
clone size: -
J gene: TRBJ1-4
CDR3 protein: CASSFTGQGYGNEKLFF
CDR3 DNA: TGTGCCAGCAGTTTTACCGGCCAGGGATACGGTAATGAAAAACTGTTTTTT

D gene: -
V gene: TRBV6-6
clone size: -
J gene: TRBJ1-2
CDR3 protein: CASSYGDKYYGYTF
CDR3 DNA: TGTGCCAGCAGTTACGGGGACAAATACTATGGCTACACCTTC